What follows are 10 T cell receptor beta chains derived from one specimen sequenced in a study of CD8+CD57+ T cells in acquired aplastic anemia (dated by TCRdb to between 2018 and 2020). Flow cytometry had shown CD8+CD57+ cell expansion in the patients selected for sequencing. The sequencer listed for this sample is Illumina HiSeq 2000. Genomic DNA was used as template for profiling of TCR beta VDJ combinations and CDR3 sequences. TCRdb reran the public reads through fastp at Q25 and MiXCR, keeping productive beta chains. Duplicate CDR3 protein sequences are folded into a single record with the most common DNA and genes. The sample table records under 250,000 distinct CDR3 sequences; 47% of these occur just once. About 7.8% of the sample belongs to the ten largest clones. The sequencing sample was made of sorted CD4+, CD8+, or CD8+CD57+ T cells (not recorded which) from PBMCs. The receptors derive from a human donor with aplastic anemia.

The chain employs TRBV6-4 and TRBJ2-7; 10 bases match TRBD2. The J call may be faulty, since TRBJ2-1 better matches the DNA end. The germline V gene has CDR1 MRHNA and CDR2 SNTAGT. This CDR3 spans 14 amino acids. For the CDR3, the DNA is TGTGCCAGCAGTGAGAGCGGGAGGGCCAATGAGCAGTTCTTC. Translated, it gives CASSESGRANEQFF.

Remarks on this clonotype: This may come from a read error, since a much larger clone is one base off. The chain uses TRBV7-9 and TRBJ2-7; 12 positions match TRBD2. CDR1 SEHNR and CDR2 FQNEAQ come from the germline V gene (reference sequence). CDR3 size: 16 residues. Germline trimming cut 5 bases from V and 5 bases from J; bases unmatched to any gene: 10. Here the CDR3 reads CASSGTPRLAGDEQYF. The CDR3 region has the DNA TGTGCCAGCAGCGGGACCCCGAGACTAGCGGGAGACGAGCAGTACTTC.

The rearrangement uses TRBV19 and TRBJ1-3; no reliable D call. The ends were cut back, 5 bases at V and 0 bases at J, with 14 bases in the middle. The germline V gene has CDR1 LNHDA and CDR2 SQIVND (reference sequence). The CDR3 consists of 16 residues. CDR3 nucleotide sequence: TGTGCCAGTAGTTCAACGGAGCTCATCTCTGGAAACACCATATATTTT. This encodes CASSSTELISGNTIYF.

There are a few counts of this clonotype. The rearrangement uses TRBV20-1 and TRBJ1-2; the D gene is possibly TRBD1 (6 bases). The CDR3 is 18 amino acids. The germline V gene encodes CDR1 DFQATT and CDR2 SNEGSKA (reference sequence). V lost 1 base to trimming and J lost 0 bases, with 21 bases between them. CDR3 nucleotide sequence: TGCAGTGCTAGAGGAGCGACAGGTCCTCTGTCAGCTAACTATGGCTACACCTTC. Its translation is CSARGATGPLSANYGYTF.

Ten or more counts support this clonotype. The rearrangement joins TRBV6-5 to TRBJ2-2; D is unclear. V lost 0 bases, J lost 7 bases, and 6 bases lay in between. Germline loops: CDR1 MNHEY, CDR2 SVGAGI. The CDR3 totals 13 residues. The CDR3 spells CASSYSTIGELFF. The CDR3 nucleotides are TGTGCCAGCAGTTACTCGACGATCGGGGAGCTGTTTTTT.

The chain joins TRBV15 to TRBJ1-4; TRBD1 is a possible D gene (6 bases). Germline V gene lookup returns CDR1 LNHNV and CDR2 YYDKDF (reference sequence). V was shortened by 1 base and J by 3 bases, with 12 bases between the two germline ends. The CDR3 loop spans 16 amino acids. CDR3 bases: TGTGCCACCAGCAGAGGGATACAGGGACCTAATGAAAAACTGTTTTTT. Its translation: CATSRGIQGPNEKLFF.

This clonotype was seen repeatedly, ten times or more. This chain links TRBV7-9 with TRBJ2-1; unclear D gene. There are 15 residues in the CDR3. Deletions cut 8 bases from V and 6 bases from J, with 20 bases between. Germline V lookup: CDR1 SEHNR, CDR2 FQNEAQ (reference sequence). This chain's CDR3 is CASSSAEKSVNEQFF. In DNA, the CDR3 is TGTGCCAGCTCCTCTGCAGAAAAAAGCGTCAATGAGCAGTTCTTC.

V is TRBV27 and J is TRBJ1-2; D is unresolved. With 5 bases removed from V and 5 bases from J, the gap between germline ends came to 18 bases. Germline values: CDR1 MNHEY, CDR2 SMNVEV (reference sequence). The CDR3 length is 15 residues. The CDR3 reads CASSLSPAGLYGYTF. CDR3 DNA: TGTGCCAGCAGTCTCTCCCCCGCCGGGTTGTATGGCTACACCTTC.

This chain connects TRBV25-1 to TRBJ1-2, with 10 bases fitting TRBD1. Germline lookup yields CDR1 MGHDK and CDR2 SYGVNS. CDR3 length equals 15 residues. The V and J ends lost 3 bases and 2 bases, in that order; junction bases with no gene match: 3. The CDR3 DNA is TGTGCCAGCAGTGACCAGACAGGGGGCAACTATGGCTACACCTTC. It encodes CASSDQTGGNYGYTF.

This clonotype was observed at least ten times. This chain uses TRBV7-9 with TRBJ2-1; D uncertain. V was clipped by 5 bases and J by 0 bases, with 14 bases between them. CDR1 and CDR2 (germline): SEHNR, FQNEAQ (reference sequence). The CDR3 runs 16 residues. CDR3 sequence reads: CASSPLRVNSYNEQFF. In nucleotides, the CDR3 is TGTGCCAGCAGCCCCCTCCGGGTTAACTCCTACAATGAGCAGTTCTTC.